The source of this T cell receptor (beta chain) is a study of blood T cells in healthy people across ages. Background on the study: Capturing about one barcoded beta molecule per two T cells was achieved by template switching. General observations from the study: There was no known CMV status for donors, so expanded clonotype changes were possibly confounded.

Total RNA was isolated from each sample in quantities of at least 6 micrograms. Next came a second PCR, run for about 7 to 12 cycles, which used a sample-barcoded 5' primer along with a J-beta primer mix. TCRdb recomputed calls from the 5' RACE reads with MiXCR, one row per CDR3 protein. The sample holds 1.5 million or so distinct CDR3 sequences; approximately 42% are singletons and the top ten take roughly 7.9%. This CDR3 is 14 amino acids long. V was cut by 2 bases and J by 4 bases, with 11 bases left in between. Germline V lookup: CDR1 SGHDN, CDR2 FVKESK. Turning to this clonotype: What it recognizes is unknown.

The sequenced material came from blood. The chain carries TRBV14 and TRBJ2-5; a weak D match, TRBD1 (5 bases). The receptor was derived from a woman younger than 35 in good health. The CDR3 DNA reads as TGTGCCAGCAGCCAACGGCAGGGCCGAGAGACCCAGTACTTC. Its translation is CASSQRQGRETQYF.